This T cell receptor (beta chain) is from a study of T cell responses to AZD1222 COVID-19 vaccine. About the study: Combined were second doses at about 4 or about 12 weeks. Broader study findings: Among AZD1222 vaccinees, only 5 to 7 were seropositive at baseline. Spike was spanned by vaccine-associated CD4 TCRs, which were dominant at 160-218 and 743-854. Spike-specific TCR repertoires showed rising breadth and depth after two AZD1222 doses.

CDR1 and CDR2 (germline): MDHEN, SYDVKM. V gave up 6 bases and J gave up 1 base, with 12 bases separating them. The CDR3 sequence is 14 residues long. TCRdb's table, derived via immunoSEQ multiplex PCR, lists solely in-frame clones and lacks some. The table records 100,000 or so clones, less than 95% of them present only once. To note about this clone: Its antigen is unidentified.

This TCR was sampled from an adult in good health. Source: peripheral blood, taken on day 0 of AZD1222 vaccination. This chain links TRBV28 with TRBJ1-1, with D possibly being TRBD1 (6 bases). CDR3 amino acids: CASSIGGANTEAFF. As DNA, the CDR3 is TGTGCCAGCAGCATAGGGGGAGCGAACACTGAAGCTTTCTTT.